The 20 T cell receptor beta chains presented below share a single source sample, sequenced in a study of T cell changes during pregnancy in multiple sclerosis (dated 2019 in TCRdb). Libraries came from the immunoSEQ multiplex PCR assay. TCRdb mirrors the immuneACCESS table, restricted to in-frame sequences. Some clones are absent from its copies; in checked studies, under half trace to an unresolved V gene, and the reason for the others is unknown. In this sample the table shows about 40,000 clones, about 89% of which occur a single time. The ten top clones hold 0.51% of the sample. Sequencing used CD4+ T cells from peripheral blood mononuclear cells, obtained in the first trimester of pregnancy. The source is a female donor with multiple sclerosis, enrolled in a pregnancy study.

This sequence joins TRBV6-5 and TRBJ2-3; a possible D gene is TRBD1 (6 bases). Germline V gene sequence: CDR1 MNHEY, CDR2 SVGAGI. The CDR3 covers 12 residues. Trimming took 11 bases from V and 4 from J, leaving 13 bases between them. DNA of the CDR3: TGTGCCGTTGGGGGCAGGGCAGATACGCAGTATTTT. Its protein product is CAVGGRADTQYF.

The chain uses TRBV4-2 and TRBJ2-3, with D hard to call. The CDR3 has 11 amino acids. Per the germline V gene, CDR1 is LGHNA and CDR2 is YNFKEQ. V gave up 5 bases and J gave up 7 bases, with 7 bases separating them. This chain's CDR3 is CASSSMNTQYF. Written as DNA, the CDR3 is TGTGCCAGCAGCAGCATGAATACGCAGTATTTT.

The chain has TRBV6-6 and TRBJ2-2, with TRBD1 identical over 7 bases. Germline V gene data show CDR1 as MNHNY and CDR2 as SVGAGI (reference sequence). The CDR3 consists of 16 residues. V was pared by 6 bases and J by 1 base, with 8 bases of the junction left unmatched. This CDR3 reads CASSQGQNMNTGELFF. CDR3 nucleotides: TGTGCCAGCAGCCAGGGACAGAACATGAACACCGGGGAGCTGTTTTTT.

This clone has a single count. The chain combines TRBV5-6 with TRBJ2-6, with D tentatively TRBD2 (5 bases). The CDR3 is 15 residues long. The ends were cut back, 4 bases at V and 1 base at J, with 9 bases in the middle. Per germline, CDR1 SGHDT and CDR2 YYEEEE. CDR3 sequence: CASSDSGSGANVLTF. CDR3 sequence (DNA): TGTGCCAGCAGCGACTCGGGATCTGGGGCCAACGTCCTGACTTTC.

The V and J genes are TRBV29-1 and TRBJ1-2; D remains ambiguous. Germline lookup yields CDR1 SQVTM and CDR2 ANQGSEA. Deletions cut 4 bases from V and 1 base from J, with 4 bases between. The CDR3 has 11 residues. CDR3 sequence: CSVALNYGYTF. In DNA form, the CDR3 reads TGCAGCGTTGCCCTTAACTATGGCTACACCTTC.

This chain connects TRBV9 to TRBJ1-2; 9 bases line up with TRBD1. With 0 bases clipped from V and 7 bases from J, the junction kept 4 bases outside the gene matches. This CDR3 spans 14 amino acids. Per germline, CDR1 SGDLS and CDR2 YYNGEE. CDR3 sequence reads: CASSVAGDRAGYTF. The DNA of the CDR3 is TGTGCCAGCAGCGTAGCCGGGGACAGGGCTGGCTACACCTTC. The full variable domain, in which reference TRBV9 and TRBJ1-2 provide the parts outside the CDR3, is DSGVTQTPKHLITATGQRVTLRCSPRSGDLSVYWYQQSLDQGLQFLIQYYNGEERAKGNILERFSAQQFPDLHSELNLSSLELGDSALYFCASSVAGDRAGYTFGSGTRLTVV.

This chain joins TRBV10-1 and TRBJ1-5; 8 nucleotides agree with TRBD1. With 7 bases clipped from V and 1 base from J, the junction kept 3 bases outside the gene matches. The CDR3 covers 14 residues. Germline V gene lookup returns CDR1 WNHNN and CDR2 SYGVQD (reference sequence). The CDR3 DNA follows: TGCGCCAGCACCAGACAGGGGAGCAATCAGCCCCAGCATTTT. Residues: CASTRQGSNQPQHF.

The J gene is TRBJ1-3, the V gene TRBV30; TRBD1 matches at 10 bases. Looked up from germline, CDR1 is GTSNPN and CDR2 is SVGIG (reference sequence). The V gene end was trimmed by 5 bases and the J gene end by 4 bases; junction bases not matched to a gene: 5. This CDR3 region has 14 residues. For the CDR3, the DNA is TGTGCCTGGGACAGGGGGCGCGAAGGAAACACCATATATTTT. Amino acids: CAWDRGREGNTIYF. The variable domain in full, completed from reference TRBV30 and TRBJ1-3, reads SQTIHQWPATLVQPVGSPLSLECTVEGTSNPNLYWYRQAAGRGLQLLFYSVGIGQISSEVPQNLSASRPQDRQFILSSKKLLLSDSGFYLCAWDRGREGNTIYFGEGSWLTVV.

The rearrangement joins TRBV25-1 to TRBJ2-2, with 11 nucleotides matching TRBD1. The CDR3 length is 16 residues. Trimming cost V 1 base and J 5 bases; bases outside gene matches: 3. Germline V gene lookup returns CDR1 MGHDK and CDR2 SYGVNS. The CDR3 spells CASSEFGTGGTGELFF. CDR3 nucleotides: TGTGCCAGCAGTGAATTTGGGACAGGGGGGACCGGGGAGCTGTTTTTT. The entire variable domain, with the rest obtained from reference TRBV25-1 and TRBJ2-2, is as follows: EADIYQTPRYLVIGTGKKITLECSQTMGHDKMYWYQQDPGMELHLIHYSYGVNSTEKGDLSSESTVSRIRTEHFPLTLESARPSHTSQYLCASSEFGTGGTGELFFGEGSRLTVL.

The V gene is TRBV18, the J gene TRBJ1-5; the D is unclear. Germline CDR1 reads KGHSH; CDR2 reads LQKENI. V lost 5 bases and J 0 bases, leaving 5 bases between the germline ends. This CDR3 region has 13 residues. CDR3 region: CASSIDSNQPQHF. The CDR3 nucleotides read TGTGCCAGCTCAATAGATAGCAATCAGCCCCAGCATTTT.

The chain combines TRBV19 with TRBJ2-7; tentatively, D is TRBD2 (7 bases). Per the germline V gene, CDR1 is LNHDA and CDR2 is SQIVND (reference sequence). This CDR3 spans 12 amino acids. V lost 5 bases and J lost 7, with 12 bases in between. The DNA for the CDR3 is TGTGCCAGTAGTTGGGGGGGCGGTGAGCAGTACTTC. Its protein is CASSWGGGEQYF.

V usage is TRBV7-8 and J usage is TRBJ1-2; 7 nucleotides line up with TRBD1. The CDR3 contains 18 residues. V lost 1 base to trimming and J lost 0 bases; unmatched junction nucleotides: 11. The germline gives CDR1 SGHVS, CDR2 FQNEAQ. The CDR3 coding sequence is TGTGCCAGCAGCTTAGGTCGTCACCGGGACAGTTCTAACTATGGCTACACCTTC. It is translated as CASSLGRHRDSSNYGYTF. Supplemented by reference TRBV7-8 and TRBJ1-2, the full variable domain reads GAGVSQSPRYKVAKRGQDVALRCDPISGHVSLFWYQQALGQGPEFLTYFQNEAQLDKSGLPSDRFFAERPEGSVSTLKIQRTQQEDSAVYLCASSLGRHRDSSNYGYTFGSGTRLTVV.

On this clone itself: No DNA is shown, since the ends of the CDR3 on it are uncertain; the CDR3 is the one TCRdb lists. V usage is TRBV4-3 and J usage is TRBJ1-2; the table assigns TRBD1, which was not confirmed against the DNA. The CDR3 sequence runs 15 residues, both termini included. The germline gives CDR1 LGHNA, CDR2 YSLEER. The CDR3 is CASSQVLRAGHGYTF.

This clone has only one observation. V usage is TRBV7-2 and J usage is TRBJ1-6; D is undetermined. Germline V gene lookup returns CDR1 SGHTA and CDR2 FQGNSA. Trimming removed 1 base at V and 5 bases at J, with 9 bases between. The CDR3 runs to 15 residues. CDR3 nucleotide sequence: TGTGCCAGCAGCTTAGGGGCAGTAGATAATTCACCCCTCCACTTT. Translation gives CASSLGAVDNSPLHF.

This rearrangement joins TRBV30 to TRBJ2-1, with 10 bases fitting TRBD2. The V segment lost 5 bases and the J segment 10 bases; nucleotides outside the gene matches: 8. This CDR3 is built from 13 residues. Germline CDR1 is GTSNPN and CDR2 is SVGIG (reference sequence). In nucleotides, the CDR3 is TGTGCCTGGGAACTAGCGGGGACTAGGGAGCAGTTCTTC. Residues: CAWELAGTREQFF.

This chain connects TRBV20-1 to TRBJ2-7, with D perhaps matching TRBD2 (6 bases). CDR3 size: 11 residues. Germline V gives CDR1 DFQATT, CDR2 SNEGSKA (reference sequence). V shed 4 bases and J shed 9 bases, with 13 bases lying between them. CDR3 DNA: TGCAGTGCTACGGCGGGATGGGGGCAGTACTTC. It yields the protein CSATAGWGQYF.

This clone was observed once. CDR3 sequence (DNA): TGCGCCAGCAGCCAAGAGCTAACTCCCCCCTACAATGAGCAGTTCTTC. It is translated as CASSQELTPPYNEQFF. The V gene is TRBV4-3, the J gene TRBJ2-1; D is undetermined. The CDR3 spans 16 residues. Germline V lookup: CDR1 LGHNA, CDR2 YSLEER. V shed 0 bases and J shed 2 bases, with 11 bases lying between them.

V usage is TRBV7-2 and J usage is TRBJ2-6; TRBD1 agrees at 10 bases. The CDR3 loop spans 18 amino acids. V lost 6 bases to trimming and J lost 4 bases; unmatched junction nucleotides: 12. CDR1 is SGHTA and CDR2 is FQGNSA in the germline V gene. Written as DNA, the CDR3 is TGTGCCAGCAGAAGGCAGACAGGGGGCGCGGTAGGGGCCAACGTCCTGACTTTC. The encoded protein is CASRRQTGGAVGANVLTF.

This chain joins TRBV19 and TRBJ1-4; TRBD1 matches at 8 bases. The CDR3 length is 16 residues. Germline V gives CDR1 LNHDA, CDR2 SQIVND (reference sequence). V was clipped by 6 bases and J by 3 bases; unmatched bases: 9. CDR3 DNA: TGTGCCAGTAGCCGGACAGGGAGGGGCCCTAATGAAAAACTGTTTTTT. Protein: CASSRTGRGPNEKLFF.

The CDR3 here is CASSSSGRGTDTQYF. CDR3 nucleotide sequence: TGTGCCAGTAGTAGTAGCGGGAGGGGTACAGATACGCAGTATTTT. The chain combines TRBV19 with TRBJ2-3; TRBD2 agrees at 11 bases. The CDR3 has 15 residues. J gave up 3 bases and V 4 bases, and 3 bases lay outside the gene matches. Per germline, CDR1 LNHDA and CDR2 SQIVND (reference sequence).